This TCR beta chain is drawn from a study of shared clonotypes between healthy human individuals. Germline assignment: CDR1 SNHLY and CDR2 FYNNEI. Trimming removed 2 bases at V and 4 bases at J, with 15 bases between. There are 15 residues in the CDR3. Clones were read by immunoSEQ multiplex PCR, and TCRdb kept only the in-frame ones, dropping some. Altogether some 1,400,000 clones are present, roughly 95% being singletons, with the ten largest covering over 1%. The TCR sequence derives from a man aged 25-45 years in good health. The chain employs TRBV2 and TRBJ2-7; D is possibly TRBD1 (7 bases). The specimen sequenced was naive CD4+ T cells sorted from blood. Documented subset: CD45RA+ positively selected. CDR3 in DNA: TGTGCCAGCAGTGAACAGGGGTCAGGGGGGTACGAGCAGTACTTC. It translates to CASSEQGSGGYEQYF.